This entry features one T cell receptor beta chain sequence. Its matching antigen is unknown. The ends were cut back, 8 bases at V and 6 bases at J, with 13 bases in the middle. Germline V gene lookup returns CDR1 LNHDA and CDR2 SQIVND (reference sequence). This CDR3 spans 12 amino acids. PCR used 60 Vbeta primers and 13 Jbeta primers. Assay used: immunoSEQ multiplex PCR; TCRdb lists only in-frame clones, some missing. The sample shows fewer than 85,000 clones, and about 5% sits with its ten largest clones. The sample is drawn from a study of cytomegalovirus exposure and HLA in healthy donors. Findings and limits, study-wide: In a later analysis, CMV-associated beta chains were mostly HLA-associated, it appeared. Researchers catalogued roughly 170 TCR beta chains as cytomegalovirus-associated.

What was sequenced was PBMCs. The source of this sequence is a woman aged 40 to 50 in good health and CMV-seropositive. This chain connects TRBV19 to TRBJ1-1; D call uncertain. This chain's CDR3 is CASYSADPEAFF. The CDR3 DNA is TGTGCCAGTTACTCAGCGGACCCTGAAGCTTTCTTT.